This TCR beta chain was recorded in a study of T cells in Graves' hyperthyroidism and ophthalmopathy. Study in general: Any treatment followed the collection of peripheral blood at initial diagnosis.

Germline-derived CDR1 and CDR2 are SEHNR and FQNEAQ (reference sequence). Trimming left V 6 bases short and J 8 bases short, with 7 bases between. The CDR3 loop spans 10 amino acids. TCR beta CDR3 sequences were amplified from RNA transcripts. A set of HTBI primers served as the primers for a first-round RT-PCR of the TCR CDR3. TCRdb processed the multiplex PCR reads anew with MiXCR; each CDR3 protein has one entry. Altogether a few hundred thousand distinct CDR3 sequences are present, approximately 14% being singletons, with the ten largest covering under 7.5%. Every diagnosis used clinical symptoms, serum thyroxine and TRAb, thyroid ultrasound and orbital computed tomography.

This TCR derives from a woman in her twenties or thirties with Graves' hyperthyroidism. The sequencing sample was made of blood. This chain uses TRBV7-9 with TRBJ1-2; D is undetermined. CDR3 DNA sequence: TGTGCCAGCAGGGGAAACGGCTACACCTTC. Protein product: CASRGNGYTF.